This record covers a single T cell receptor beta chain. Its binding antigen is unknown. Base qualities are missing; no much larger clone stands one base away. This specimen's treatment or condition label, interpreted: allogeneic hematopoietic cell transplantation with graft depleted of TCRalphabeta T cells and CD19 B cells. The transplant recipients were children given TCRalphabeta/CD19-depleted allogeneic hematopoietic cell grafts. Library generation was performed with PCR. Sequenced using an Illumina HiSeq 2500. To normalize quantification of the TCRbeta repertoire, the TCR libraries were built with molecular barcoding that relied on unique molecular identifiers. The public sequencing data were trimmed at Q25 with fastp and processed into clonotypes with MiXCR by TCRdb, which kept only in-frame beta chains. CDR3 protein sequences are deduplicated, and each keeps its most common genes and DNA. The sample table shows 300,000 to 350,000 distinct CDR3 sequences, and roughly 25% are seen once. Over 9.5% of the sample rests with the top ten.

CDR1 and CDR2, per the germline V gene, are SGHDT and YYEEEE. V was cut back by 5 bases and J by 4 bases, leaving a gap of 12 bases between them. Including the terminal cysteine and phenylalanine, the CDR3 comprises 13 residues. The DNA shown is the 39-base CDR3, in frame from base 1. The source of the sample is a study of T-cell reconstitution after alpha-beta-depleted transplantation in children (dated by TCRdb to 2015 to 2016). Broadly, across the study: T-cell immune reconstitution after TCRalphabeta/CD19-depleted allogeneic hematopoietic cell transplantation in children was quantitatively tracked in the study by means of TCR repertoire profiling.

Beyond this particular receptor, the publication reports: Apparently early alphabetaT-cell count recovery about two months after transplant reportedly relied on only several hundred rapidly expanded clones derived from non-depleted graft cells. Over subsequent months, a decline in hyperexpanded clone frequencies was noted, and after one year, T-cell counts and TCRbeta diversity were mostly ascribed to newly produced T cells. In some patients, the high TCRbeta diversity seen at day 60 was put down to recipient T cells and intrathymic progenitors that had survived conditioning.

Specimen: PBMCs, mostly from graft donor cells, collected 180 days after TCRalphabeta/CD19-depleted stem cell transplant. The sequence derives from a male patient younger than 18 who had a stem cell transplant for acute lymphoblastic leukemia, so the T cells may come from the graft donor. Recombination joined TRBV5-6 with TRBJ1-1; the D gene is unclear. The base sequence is TGTGCCAGCAGTTCGTGGGGAGGCACTGAAGCTTTCTTT. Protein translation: CASSSWGGTEAFF.